One TCR beta chain is described in this entry. What it recognizes is unknown. What the library attached to individual cDNA molecules were unique molecular identifiers. Original processing notes: Counts of TCRs in each sample centred on a median of approximately 96,000 and extended from about 20,000 to 690,000. A single record per CDR3 protein comes from TCRdb applying MiXCR to the RACE reads. These V and J calls derive from TCRdb rather than the authors' analysis. The sample yields 150,000 to 200,000 distinct CDR3 sequences, about 31% seen once. This sample was included in a study of human T cells and chemical hapten exposure. Study as a whole: Donors were sensitized with 2% DPC on the upper inner arm.

Time point given: pre-sensitization, week 0. Specified treatment: therapeutic diphenylcyclopropenone sensitization with weekly scalp DPC. General study points: With patch test score, the counts of PT1 expanded TCRs showed a positive correlation.

This clonotype was obtained from a woman aged 25 to 39 with alopecia areata. Some clones in this sample may be carry-over from other donors' samples. The specimen comprised whole blood, sampled in connection with sensitization to the hapten diphenylcyclopropenone (DPC).

The CDR3 DNA is TGTGCCAGCAGCCTCCACCTAGTTGCAAATGAGCAGTTCTTC. Protein: CASSLHLVANEQFF. The genes are TRBV7-2 and TRBJ2-1, with D hard to call. CDR1 and CDR2 from the germline V gene are SGHTA and FQGNSA. The CDR3 runs 14 residues. Between the trimmed V and J ends, which lost 5 bases and 7 bases, there was a span of 15 bases.